This T cell receptor beta chain was recovered during a study of T cells in Graves' hyperthyroidism and ophthalmopathy. Study results and limitations: Within blood appeared most thyroid clonotypes that had expanded above 0.001.

The TCR beta CDR3 regions underwent amplification using RNA transcripts as the source. The TCR CDR3 was amplified in a first-round RT-PCR using the HTBI primer set. TCRdb ran MiXCR on the multiplex PCR reads and lists one entry per CDR3 protein. There are 550,000 to 800,000 distinct CDR3 sequences in the sample; around a sixth occur only once, and 15% lies in the top ten. The sample holds many counts of this clonotype. Its antigen is not identified. The V gene end was trimmed by 6 bases and the J gene end by 4 bases; junction bases not matched to a gene: 2. Looked up from germline, CDR1 is SNHLY and CDR2 is FYNNEI. The CDR3 runs 12 residues.

The specimen was blood. The gene calls are TRBV2 and TRBJ1-1, with 7 positions matching TRBD1. The receptor's source is a man aged 50-60 years with Graves' hyperthyroidism. CDR3 region: CASRAGGTEAFF. In DNA, the CDR3 is TGTGCCAGCAGGGCAGGGGGCACTGAAGCTTTCTTT.